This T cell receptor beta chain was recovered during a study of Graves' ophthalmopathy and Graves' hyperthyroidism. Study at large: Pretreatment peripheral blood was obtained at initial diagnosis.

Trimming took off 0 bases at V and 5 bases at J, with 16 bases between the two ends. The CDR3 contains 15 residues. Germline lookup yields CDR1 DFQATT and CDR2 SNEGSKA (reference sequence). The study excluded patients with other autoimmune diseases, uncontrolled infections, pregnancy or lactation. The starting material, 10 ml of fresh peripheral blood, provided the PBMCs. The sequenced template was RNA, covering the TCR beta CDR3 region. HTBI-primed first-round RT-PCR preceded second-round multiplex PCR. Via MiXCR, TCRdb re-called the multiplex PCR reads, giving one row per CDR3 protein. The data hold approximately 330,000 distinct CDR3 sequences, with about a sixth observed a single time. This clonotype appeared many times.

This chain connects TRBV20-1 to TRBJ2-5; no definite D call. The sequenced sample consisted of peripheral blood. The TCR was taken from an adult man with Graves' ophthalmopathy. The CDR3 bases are TGCAGTGCTAGAGATGAAGCACTGCAAGTCGAGACCCAGTACTTC. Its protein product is CSARDEALQVETQYF.